Listed below are T cell receptor beta chains from one sample, sequenced in a study of cytomegalovirus exposure and HLA in healthy donors. Repertoires were generated with immunoSEQ multiplex PCR, while TCRdb's copy carries only in-frame clones and drops some. Of some 140,000 clones listed, about 86% are singletons. Sequenced sample: PBMCs. The receptors were sampled from a human donor in good health. CDR3s include the opening cysteine and the closing phenylalanine or tryptophan. Fields, in order: V gene, J gene, CDR3 protein.

V: TRBV29-1
J: TRBJ2-1
CDR3: CSALGRNNEQFF

V: TRBV10-2
J: TRBJ1-5
CDR3: CASSESETRAQHF

V: TRBV18
J: TRBJ1-2
CDR3: CASSLRQADGYGYTF

V: TRBV6-5
J: TRBJ2-1
CDR3: CASSRDRRTINEQFF

V: TRBV28
J: TRBJ1-1
CDR3: CASSFYRNLMNTEAFF

V: TRBV5-1
J: TRBJ2-1
CDR3: CASSQGRDTFYNEQFF

V: TRBV6-5
J: TRBJ1-2
CDR3: CASSYQGNYGYTF

V: TRBV19
J: TRBJ1-2
CDR3: CASRRQDGYGYTF

V: TRBV5-4
J: TRBJ2-1
CDR3: CASSLEIAINNEQFF

V: TRBV6-1
J: TRBJ1-5
CDR3: CAGNPGGFSNQPQHF

V: TRBV6-5
J: TRBJ1-1
CDR3: CASSLRGNTEAFF

V: TRBV5-1
J: TRBJ2-7
CDR3: CASSLRGQATIYEQYF

V: TRBV15
J: TRBJ1-2
CDR3: CATSKYRVGYTF

V: TRBV28
J: TRBJ2-6
CDR3: CASSSGQGVWGRQGGGSVLTF

V: TRBV25-1
J: TRBJ1-1
CDR3: CASSVPGPGGTEAFF

V: TRBV30
J: TRBJ2-2
CDR3: CAWTFWGGTSRELFF

V: TRBV5-5
J: TRBJ1-5
CDR3: CASSLSGNQPQHF

V: TRBV28
J: TRBJ1-5
CDR3: CASREGNQPQHF

V: TRBV6-5
J: TRBJ2-1
CDR3: CASSRGTSGINEQFF

V: TRBV7-7
J: TRBJ2-5
CDR3: CASSLGLAFQETQYF

V: TRBV6-5
J: TRBJ1-6
CDR3: CASSSPRDRVNSPLHF

V: TRBV27
J: TRBJ2-1
CDR3: CASSLGLAAYNEQFF

V: TRBV27
J: TRBJ2-3
CDR3: CASSLSRTDTQYF

V: TRBV6-1
J: TRBJ2-1
CDR3: CASRPGGSGGNEQFF

V: TRBV27
J: TRBJ2-1
CDR3: CASSLFYGTTSQEQFF

V: TRBV11-2
J: TRBJ1-1
CDR3: CASRLGLRDKGVTEAFF